This T cell receptor beta chain originates from a study of blood T cell repertoires in COVID-19 (dated by TCRdb to 2018 to 2020). Notes on the research overall: Samples covering the acute and convalescent phases of COVID-19 were provided by collaborators in the United States, Italy and Spain. A de-identified subject ID, COVID-19 status, age in years and sex were almost always included in the sample metadata. The material from the prospective study consisted of cDNA or gDNA derived from T cells, B-cell-depleted T cells, or PBMCs. Subjects who had been exposed to COVID-19, were actively infected with it, or had recovered from it provided the deeply sampled blood TCRbeta repertoires that made up the dataset. A freely available public database, intended as a resource for researchers studying the immune response to SARS-CoV-2, is where the repertoires were released. Samples came from the ongoing ImmuneRACE study (first 160 participants) plus 1,254 subjects from 6 global collaborators. Where HLA class I and class II types were available, the types were taken from metadata supplied by the sample provider, not from assay-based typing.

With respect to this clone: Its antigen has not been determined. No base qualities exist here, and no much larger clone lies one base off it.

The collaborating institutions used their own protocols to collect whole blood in K2EDTA tubes. Collaborator samples were shipped for TCRbeta analysis as frozen whole blood, isolated PBMCs, or DNA extracted from either sample type. Paper-wide results and their limitations: How much clinical and demographic metadata was included differed by source and by participant, and the metadata was provided uncurated.

TCRbeta CDR3 regions were amplified from genomic DNA by means of the immunoSEQ Assay, a bias-controlled multiplex PCR. The published analysis was carried out like this. Nucleated cell counts per sample were estimated from amplification of reference gene primers within the assay. To quantify the absolute abundance of each unique TCRbeta CDR3 rearrangement, sequence reads were collapsed and filtered. For each sample, productive Simpson clonality was calculated as the square root of Simpson's diversity index over productive rearrangements. TCRdb retrieved this table from immuneACCESS and kept in-frame rearrangements only. Not all clones are present; in checked studies, unresolved V genes account for under half, and no reason is known for the remainder. V and J calls and clone size are copied from that table; D and trimming were computed from the DNA. The sample table shows 25,000 to 30,000 clones, and roughly 87% are seen once. About 13% of the sample is taken by the ten largest.

The CDR3 covers 15 residues, taking in both the cysteine and the phenylalanine. Kept here is only the CDR3 DNA, which spans 45 bases and is read in frame from base 1. V was cut back by 5 bases and J by 6 bases, leaving a gap of 14 bases between them. CDR1 is given as MNHEY and CDR2 as SMNVEV, both from the germline V gene (reference sequence). The TCR was taken from a human donor in a cohort sampled during active COVID-19. The donor label of this sample is uncertain. This sequence uses TRBV27 and TRBJ1-6, with no confident D gene call. Sequences were obtained from peripheral blood. The nucleotide sequence is given as TGTGCCAGCAGTCCCACAGTCCGTGTTAATTCACCCCTCCACTTT. Translated, this is CASSPTVRVNSPLHF.